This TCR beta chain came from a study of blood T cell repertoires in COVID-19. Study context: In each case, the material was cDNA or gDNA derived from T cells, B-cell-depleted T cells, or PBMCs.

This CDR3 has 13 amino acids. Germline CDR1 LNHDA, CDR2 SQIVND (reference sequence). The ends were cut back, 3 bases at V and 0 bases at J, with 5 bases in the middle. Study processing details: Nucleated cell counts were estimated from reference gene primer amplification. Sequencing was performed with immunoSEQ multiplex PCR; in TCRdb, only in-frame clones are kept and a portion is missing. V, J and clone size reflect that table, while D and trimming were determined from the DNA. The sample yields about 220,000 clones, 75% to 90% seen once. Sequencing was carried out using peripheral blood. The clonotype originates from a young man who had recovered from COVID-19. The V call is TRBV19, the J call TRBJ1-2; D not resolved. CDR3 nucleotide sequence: TGTGCCAGTAGTATCCCTTCTAACTATGGCTACACCTTC. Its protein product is CASSIPSNYGYTF.